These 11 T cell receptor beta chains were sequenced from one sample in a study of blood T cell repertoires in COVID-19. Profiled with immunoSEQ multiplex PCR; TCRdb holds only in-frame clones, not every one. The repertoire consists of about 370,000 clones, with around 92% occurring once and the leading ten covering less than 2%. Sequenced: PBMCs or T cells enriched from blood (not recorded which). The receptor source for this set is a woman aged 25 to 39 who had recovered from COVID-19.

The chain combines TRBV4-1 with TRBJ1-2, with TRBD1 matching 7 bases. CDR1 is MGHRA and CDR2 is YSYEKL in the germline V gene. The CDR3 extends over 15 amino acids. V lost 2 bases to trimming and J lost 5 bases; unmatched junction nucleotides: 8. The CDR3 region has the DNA TGCGCCAGCAGCCAACGGCAGGGGGATATTTATGGCTACACCTTC. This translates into CASSQRQGDIYGYTF.

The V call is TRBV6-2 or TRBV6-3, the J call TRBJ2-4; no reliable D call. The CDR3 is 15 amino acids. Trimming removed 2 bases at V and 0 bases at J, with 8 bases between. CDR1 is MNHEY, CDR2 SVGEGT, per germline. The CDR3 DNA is TGTGCCAGCAGTTACCAGGTGCAAGCCAAAAACATTCAGTACTTC. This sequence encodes CASSYQVQAKNIQYF.

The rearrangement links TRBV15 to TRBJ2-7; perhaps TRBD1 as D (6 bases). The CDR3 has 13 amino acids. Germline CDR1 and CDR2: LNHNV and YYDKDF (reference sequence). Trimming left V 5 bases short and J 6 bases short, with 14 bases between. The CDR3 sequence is CATSSGSGAEQYF. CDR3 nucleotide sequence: TGTGCCACCAGCTCTGGTTCAGGGGCCGAGCAGTACTTC.

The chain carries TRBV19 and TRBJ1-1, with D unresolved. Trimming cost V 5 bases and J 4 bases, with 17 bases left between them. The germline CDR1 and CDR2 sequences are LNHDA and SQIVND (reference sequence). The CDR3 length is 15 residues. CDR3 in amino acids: CASSGPGLALTEAFF. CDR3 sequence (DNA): TGTGCCAGTAGTGGGCCAGGACTAGCCCTCACTGAAGCTTTCTTT.

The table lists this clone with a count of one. The CDR3 nucleotides read TGCGCCAGCAGTCCTACTATCGCGGGACAGGGCGTCTATGGCTACACCTTC. Residues: CASSPTIAGQGVYGYTF. The chain is built from TRBV10-1 and TRBJ1-2; 9 positions match TRBD1. V trimming: 5 bases; J trimming: 4 bases; junction bases outside the gene matches: 14. CDR1 and CDR2 (germline): WNHNN, SYGVQD (reference sequence). The CDR3 has 17 amino acids.

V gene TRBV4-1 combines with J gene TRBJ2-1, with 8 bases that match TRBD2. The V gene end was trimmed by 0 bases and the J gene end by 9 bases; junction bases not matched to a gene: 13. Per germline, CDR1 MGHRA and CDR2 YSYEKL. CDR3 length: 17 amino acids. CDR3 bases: TGCGCCAGCAGCCAAGATGGATTAGGGACTAGGGAGGTTGAGCAGTTCTTC. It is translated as CASSQDGLGTREVEQFF.

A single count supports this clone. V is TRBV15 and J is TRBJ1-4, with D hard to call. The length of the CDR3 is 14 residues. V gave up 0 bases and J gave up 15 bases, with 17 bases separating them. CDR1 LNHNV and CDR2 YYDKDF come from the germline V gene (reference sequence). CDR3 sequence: CATSRDREDARLFF. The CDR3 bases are TGTGCCACCAGCAGAGATCGGGAGGATGCAAGGTTGTTTTTT.

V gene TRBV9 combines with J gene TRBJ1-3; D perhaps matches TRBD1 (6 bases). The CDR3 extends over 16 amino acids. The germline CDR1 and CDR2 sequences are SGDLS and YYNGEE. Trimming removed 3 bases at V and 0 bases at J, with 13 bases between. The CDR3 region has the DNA TGTGCCAGCAGCGCAGAACAGGGCCTCTCTGGAAACACCATATATTTT. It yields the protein CASSAEQGLSGNTIYF.

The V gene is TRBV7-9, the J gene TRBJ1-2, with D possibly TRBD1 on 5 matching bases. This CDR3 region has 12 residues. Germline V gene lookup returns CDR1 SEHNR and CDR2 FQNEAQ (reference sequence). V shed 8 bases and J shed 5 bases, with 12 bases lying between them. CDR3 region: CASAPAGYGYTF. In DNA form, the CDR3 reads TGTGCCAGCGCCCCGGCAGGGTATGGCTACACCTTC.

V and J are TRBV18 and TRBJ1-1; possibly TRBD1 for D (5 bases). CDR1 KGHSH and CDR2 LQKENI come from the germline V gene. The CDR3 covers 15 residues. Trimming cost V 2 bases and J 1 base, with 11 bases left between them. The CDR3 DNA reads TGTGCCAGCTCACCAATAGGGGTGGGGAACACTGAAGCTTTCTTT. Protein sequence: CASSPIGVGNTEAFF.

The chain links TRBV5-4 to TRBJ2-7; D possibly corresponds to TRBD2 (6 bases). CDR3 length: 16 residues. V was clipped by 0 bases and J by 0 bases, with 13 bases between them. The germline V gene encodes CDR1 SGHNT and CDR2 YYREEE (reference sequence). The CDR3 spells CASSLDVGRSSYEQYF. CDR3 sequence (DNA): TGTGCCAGCAGCTTGGATGTCGGGAGAAGCTCCTACGAGCAGTACTTC.